The subject of this entry is one T cell receptor (beta chain). What it binds is not known. A multiplex PCR was run with 60 Vbeta primers and 13 Jbeta primers. Clones were sequenced by immunoSEQ multiplex PCR, and TCRdb holds only the in-frame ones, with some missing. The sample holds some 180,000 clones, approximately 82% seen once. CDR1 SGHAT and CDR2 FQNNGV come from the germline V gene. J gave up 5 bases and V 6 bases, and 4 bases lay outside the gene matches. The CDR3 length is 12 residues. The data originate from a study of cytomegalovirus exposure and HLA in healthy donors. Study background: Drawn from HLA-typed donors, 65 million to 100 million unique TCRs were held in an early data release. Study findings and constraints: Roughly uniform depth of sequencing across donors was assumed in presence/absence analyses.

This TCR was recovered from a girl aged 2 to 9 in good health and CMV-seropositive. Sequenced: PBMCs. The rearrangement links TRBV11-2 to TRBJ2-7; TRBD1 matches 7 bases. The CDR3: CASRGQANEQYF. The CDR3 DNA is TGTGCCAGCAGAGGACAGGCTAACGAGCAGTACTTC.